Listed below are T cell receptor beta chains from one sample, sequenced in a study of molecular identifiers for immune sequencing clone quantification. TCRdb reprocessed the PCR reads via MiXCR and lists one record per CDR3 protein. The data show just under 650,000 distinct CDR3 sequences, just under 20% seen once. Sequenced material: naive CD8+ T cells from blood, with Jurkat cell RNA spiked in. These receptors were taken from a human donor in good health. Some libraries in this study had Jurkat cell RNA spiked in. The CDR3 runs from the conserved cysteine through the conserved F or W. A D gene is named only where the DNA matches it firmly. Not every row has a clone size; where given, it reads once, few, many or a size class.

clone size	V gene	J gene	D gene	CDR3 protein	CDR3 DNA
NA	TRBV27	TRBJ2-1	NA	CASSWTHYNEQFF	TGTGCCAGCAGTTGGACACATTACAATGAGCAGTTCTTC
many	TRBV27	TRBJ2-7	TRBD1	CASSLGTGGDEQYF	TGTGCCAGCAGTTTAGGGACAGGGGGAGACGAGCAGTACTTC
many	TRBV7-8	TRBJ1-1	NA	CASSFQTIQRENTEAFF	TGTGCCAGCAGCTTCCAAACCATTCAACGGGAGAACACTGAAGCTTTCTTT
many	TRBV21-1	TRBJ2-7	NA	CASLPDREPYEQYF	TGTGCCAGCCTTCCTGACAGGGAGCCCTACGAGCAGTACTTC
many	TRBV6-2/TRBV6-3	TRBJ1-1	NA	CASSIGLEAFF	TGTGCCAGCAGTATCGGACTAGAAGCTTTCTTT
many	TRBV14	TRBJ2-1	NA	CASSQGFSSYNEQFF	TGTGCCAGCAGCCAAGGGTTTAGCTCCTACAATGAGCAGTTCTTC
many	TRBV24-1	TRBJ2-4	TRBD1	CATSEPRTGKTKNIQYF	TGTGCCACCAGTGAACCTAGGACAGGGAAGACCAAAAACATTCAGTACTTC
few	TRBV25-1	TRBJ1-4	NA	CASTTSSTANEKLFF	TGTGCCAGCACCACCTCGTCGACGGCTAATGAAAAACTGTTTTTT
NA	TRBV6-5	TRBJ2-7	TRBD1	CASSFGTEYYEQYF	TGTGCCAGCAGCTTTGGGACAGAATACTACGAGCAGTACTTC
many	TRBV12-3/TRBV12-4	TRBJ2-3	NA	CASSFAEAGTDTQYF	TGTGCCAGCAGTTTCGCGGAGGCCGGCACAGATACGCAGTATTTT
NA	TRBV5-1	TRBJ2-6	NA	CASSLVFASGANVPTF	NA
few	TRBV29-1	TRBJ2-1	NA	CSAPQRASDNEQFF	TGCAGCGCCCCCCAGCGGGCATCAGACAATGAGCAGTTCTTC
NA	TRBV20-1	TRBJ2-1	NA	CSANTIDEQFF	TGCAGTGCAAACACTATCGATGAGCAGTTCTTC
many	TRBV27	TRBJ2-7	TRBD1	CASSFPGGEQYF	TGTGCCAGCAGCTTTCCAGGGGGAGAGCAGTACTTC
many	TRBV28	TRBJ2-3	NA	CASSEGSTDTQYF	TGTGCCAGCAGTGAAGGGAGCACAGATACGCAGTATTTT
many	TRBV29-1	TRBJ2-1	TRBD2	CSVAPWRESFYNEQFF	TGCAGCGTTGCACCCTGGCGGGAGAGCTTCTACAATGAGCAGTTCTTC
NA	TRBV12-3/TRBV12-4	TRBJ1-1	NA	CASRETRLDTEAFF	TGTGCCAGCAGGGAAACCCGACTGGACACTGAAGCTTTCTTT
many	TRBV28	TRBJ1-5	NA	CASSFGQVGQPQHF	TGTGCCAGCAGTTTCGGTCAGGTCGGTCAGCCCCAGCATTTT
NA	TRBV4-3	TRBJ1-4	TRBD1	CASSQETGVTNEKLFF	TGCGCCAGCAGCCAGGAGACAGGGGTTACTAATGAAAAACTGTTTTTT
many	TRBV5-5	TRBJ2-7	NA	CASSLPRDYEQYF	TGTGCCAGCAGCTTGCCACGCGACTACGAGCAGTACTTC
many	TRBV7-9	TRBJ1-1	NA	CASSLGPFPEAFF	TGTGCCAGCAGCTTAGGTCCTTTCCCCGAAGCTTTCTTT
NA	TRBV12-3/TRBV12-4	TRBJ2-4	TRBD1	CASSPSGTVAKNIQYF	TGTGCCAGCAGTCCGTCCGGGACAGTAGCCAAAAACATTCAGTACTTC
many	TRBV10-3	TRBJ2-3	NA	CAISESNFQAGYF	TGTGCCATCAGTGAGTCTAACTTTCAGGCGGGGTATTTT
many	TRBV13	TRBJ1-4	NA	CASSYNGEKLFF	TGTGCCAGCAGTTACAACGGTGAAAAACTGTTTTTT
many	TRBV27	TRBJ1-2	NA	CASSLSFSDERNYGYTF	TGTGCCAGCAGTTTATCCTTTTCTGACGAGCGAAACTATGGCTACACCTTC
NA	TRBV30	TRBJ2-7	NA	CAWSDVQGVYFYEQYF	TGTGCCTGGAGTGACGTACAGGGCGTGTATTTCTACGAGCAGTACTTC
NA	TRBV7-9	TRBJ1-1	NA	CASSVVRAEAFF	TGTGCCAGCAGCGTTGTGAGAGCTGAAGCTTTCTTT
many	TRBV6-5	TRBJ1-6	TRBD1	CASRRDRTPLSYNSPLHF	TGTGCCAGCAGAAGGGACAGGACTCCACTCTCCTATAATTCACCCCTCCACTTT
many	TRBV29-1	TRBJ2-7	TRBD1	CSVEIGDRRGYEQYF	TGCAGCGTTGAAATCGGGGACAGGCGAGGCTACGAGCAGTACTTC
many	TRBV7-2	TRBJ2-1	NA	CASSRDPDLLYEQFF	TGTGCCAGCAGCCGAGACCCCGATTTACTTTATGAGCAGTTCTTC
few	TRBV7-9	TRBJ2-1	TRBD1	CASSSRGQSYNEQFF	TGTGCCAGCAGCTCACGGGGACAGTCATACAATGAGCAGTTCTTC
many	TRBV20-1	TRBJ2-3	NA	CSAIPFEWGSEDTQYF	TGCAGTGCTATCCCCTTCGAGTGGGGGAGTGAAGATACGCAGTATTTT
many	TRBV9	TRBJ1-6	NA	CASSVDPYGTDNSPLHF	TGTGCCAGCAGCGTAGATCCATATGGGACGGATAATTCACCCCTCCACTTT
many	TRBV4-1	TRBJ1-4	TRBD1	CASSQGPWDSLATNEKLFF	TGCGCCAGCAGCCAAGGCCCCTGGGACAGCCTTGCAACTAATGAAAAACTGTTTTTT
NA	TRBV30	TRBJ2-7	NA	CAWIPGPYEQYF	TGTGCCTGGATCCCCGGCCCCTACGAGCAGTACTTC
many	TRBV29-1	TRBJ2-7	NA	CSVLWETYEQYF	TGCAGCGTCCTTTGGGAAACCTACGAGCAGTACTTC
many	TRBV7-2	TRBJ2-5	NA	CASPPTPGDGGETQYF	TGTGCCAGCCCGCCCACCCCGGGAGATGGGGGAGAGACCCAGTACTTC
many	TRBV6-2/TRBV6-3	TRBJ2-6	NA	CASSHPTGQAIFSGANVLTF	TGTGCCAGCAGTCACCCTACGGGACAAGCGATATTCTCTGGGGCCAACGTCCTGACTTTC
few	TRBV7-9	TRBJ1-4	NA	CASSLSYEEKLFF	TGTGCCAGCAGCCTATCATATGAGGAAAAACTGTTTTTT
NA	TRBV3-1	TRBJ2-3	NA	CTSPPRPSTDTQYF	TGTACCAGCCCTCCCCGGCCTAGCACAGATACGCAGTATTTT
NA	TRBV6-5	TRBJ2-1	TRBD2	CASSYLGAGGPSGYNEQFF	TGTGCCAGCAGTTACTTGGGAGCGGGAGGGCCTTCGGGGTACAATGAGCAGTTCTTC
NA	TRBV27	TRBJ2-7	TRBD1	CASSRTGLVYEQYF	TGTGCCAGCAGTAGGACAGGTCTTGTCTACGAGCAGTACTTC
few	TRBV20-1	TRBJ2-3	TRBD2	CSARDIWGGLDTQYF	TGCAGTGCTAGAGACATCTGGGGGGGTCTCGATACGCAGTATTTT
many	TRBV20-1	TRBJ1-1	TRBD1	CSAPRTGDTMNTEAFF	TGCAGTGCCCCCAGGACAGGGGATACCATGAACACTGAAGCTTTCTTT
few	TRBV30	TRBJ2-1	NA	CASAPGTRSYNEQFF	TGTGCCTCCGCTCCCGGGACTCGCTCCTACAATGAGCAGTTCTTC
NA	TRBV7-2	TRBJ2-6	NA	CASSPLGISGADILTF	TGTGCCAGCAGCCCTTTAGGGATATCTGGGGCCGACATCCTGACTTTC
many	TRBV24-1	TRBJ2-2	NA	CATSDAGHPFNLNTGELFF	TGTGCCACCAGTGATGCGGGACATCCCTTTAACTTGAACACCGGGGAGCTGTTTTTT
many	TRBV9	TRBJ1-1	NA	CASSVTGAEAFF	TGTGCCAGCAGCGTGACCGGGGCTGAAGCTTTCTTT
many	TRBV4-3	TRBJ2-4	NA	CASSQDLRGTKNIQYF	TGCGCCAGCAGCCAAGATCTGCGAGGGACCAAAAACATTCAGTACTTC
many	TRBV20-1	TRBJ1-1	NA	CSARDGRGTEAFF	TGCAGTGCTAGAGATGGCAGGGGAACTGAAGCTTTCTTT